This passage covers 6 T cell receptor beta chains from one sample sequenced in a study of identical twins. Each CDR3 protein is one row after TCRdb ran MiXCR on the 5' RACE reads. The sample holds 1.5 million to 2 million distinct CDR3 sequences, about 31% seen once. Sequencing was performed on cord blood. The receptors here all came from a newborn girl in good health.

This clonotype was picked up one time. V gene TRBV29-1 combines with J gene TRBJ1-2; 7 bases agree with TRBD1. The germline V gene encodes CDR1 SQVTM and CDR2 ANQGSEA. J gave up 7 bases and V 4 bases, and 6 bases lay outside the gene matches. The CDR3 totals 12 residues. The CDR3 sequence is CSVGRQGTGYTF. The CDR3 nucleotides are TGCAGCGTTGGCCGACAGGGTACTGGCTACACCTTC.

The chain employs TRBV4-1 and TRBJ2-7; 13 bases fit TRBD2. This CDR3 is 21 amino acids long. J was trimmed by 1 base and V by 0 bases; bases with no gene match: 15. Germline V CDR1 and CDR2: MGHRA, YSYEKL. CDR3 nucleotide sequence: TGCGCCAGCAGCCAAGATCTCCTCGGACTAGCGGGAGTTGGGCCATCCTACGAGCAGTACTTC. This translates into CASSQDLLGLAGVGPSYEQYF.

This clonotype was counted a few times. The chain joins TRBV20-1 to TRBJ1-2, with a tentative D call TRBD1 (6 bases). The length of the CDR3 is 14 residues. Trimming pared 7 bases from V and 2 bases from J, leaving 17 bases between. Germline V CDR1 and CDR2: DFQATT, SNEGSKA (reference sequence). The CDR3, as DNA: TGCAGTGTTCGGGGCCTCGGACAGAACTATGGCTACACCTTC. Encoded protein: CSVRGLGQNYGYTF.

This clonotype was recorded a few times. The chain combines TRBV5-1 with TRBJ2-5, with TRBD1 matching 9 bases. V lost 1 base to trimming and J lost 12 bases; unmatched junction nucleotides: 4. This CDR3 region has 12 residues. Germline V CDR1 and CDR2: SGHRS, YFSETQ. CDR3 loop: CASSLSGQGKYF. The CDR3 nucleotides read TGCGCCAGCAGCTTGTCCGGACAGGGGAAGTACTTC.

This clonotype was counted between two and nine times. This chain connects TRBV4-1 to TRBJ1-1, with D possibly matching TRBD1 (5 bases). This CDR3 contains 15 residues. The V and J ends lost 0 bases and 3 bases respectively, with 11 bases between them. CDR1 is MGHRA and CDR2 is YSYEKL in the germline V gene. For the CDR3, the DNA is TGCGCCAGCAGCCAAGATCTTAGCAGGGACACTGAAGCTTTCTTT. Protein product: CASSQDLSRDTEAFF.

The CDR3 sequence is CASIFILYEQYF. CDR3 sequence (DNA): TGTGCCAGCATCTTTATCCTCTACGAGCAGTACTTC. This chain uses TRBV11-2 with TRBJ2-5, with D uncertain. The J call is uncertain, as TRBJ2-7 better fits the DNA end. Germline CDR1 and CDR2: SGHAT and FQNNGV. The CDR3 contains 12 residues.